What follows are 30 T cell receptor beta chains derived from one specimen sequenced in a study of blood T cell repertoires in COVID-19 (TCRdb year 2020). The library was made by the immunoSEQ multiplex PCR assay. In its TCRdb copy, this immuneACCESS table keeps in-frame sequences only and misses some clones. Where compared with another copy, unresolved V genes explain less than half of these, and the others have no known cause. The sample table shows 360,000 or so clones, and over 85% are seen once. Of the sample, around 1.7% falls within the top ten clones. The sequencing input was PBMCs or T cells enriched from blood (not recorded which). All receptors derive from a woman aged 25-40 years who had recovered from COVID-19.

In DNA, the CDR3 is TGTGCCAGCAGTTTACGTCCGGGACAGATGAACACTGAAGCTTTCTTT. It codes for CASSLRPGQMNTEAFF. This chain connects TRBV27 to TRBJ1-1; 7 bases are shared with TRBD1. In germline, CDR1 is MNHEY, CDR2 SMNVEV (reference sequence). The V segment lost 2 bases and the J segment 0 bases; nucleotides outside the gene matches: 6. The CDR3 extends over 16 amino acids.

This clone was detected a few times. The chain combines TRBV24-1 with TRBJ2-7; TRBD1 might be the D (6 bases). V was cut by 12 bases and J by 5 bases, with 16 bases left in between. The germline V gene has CDR1 KGHDR and CDR2 SFDVKD. This CDR3 has 12 amino acids. The CDR3 DNA follows: TGTGCCGCGCCAGGGGATTGGGACGAGCAGTACTTC. Amino acid sequence: CAAPGDWDEQYF.

This rearrangement joins TRBV5-4 to TRBJ1-4; D not certain. The CDR3 is 12 residues long. Germline-derived CDR1 and CDR2 are SGHNT and YYREEE (reference sequence). V was trimmed by 2 bases and J by 12 bases, leaving 11 bases between them. CDR3 nucleotide sequence: TGTGCCAGCAGCTTTGACCGAGGTCAACTGTTTTTT. This encodes CASSFDRGQLFF.

This chain joins TRBV4-1 and TRBJ2-3; TRBD2 agrees at 8 bases. V trimming: 5 bases; J trimming: 0 bases; junction bases outside the gene matches: 7. Germline-derived CDR1 and CDR2 are MGHRA and YSYEKL. The CDR3 is made up of 16 amino acids. The CDR3 here is CASSFRSGSSTDTQYF. The CDR3 DNA is TGCGCCAGCAGCTTCCGAAGCGGGAGTAGCACAGATACGCAGTATTTT.

The rearrangement uses TRBV25-1 and TRBJ1-1, with D possibly TRBD1 on 6 matching bases. V dropped 4 bases and J dropped 5 bases, with 11 bases sitting between them. This CDR3 is 13 amino acids long. Germline-derived CDR1 and CDR2 are MGHDK and SYGVNS. CDR3 sequence (DNA): TGTGCCAGCAGTGTTAACAGGGAAACTGAAGCTTTCTTT. It specifies CASSVNRETEAFF.

J is TRBJ2-7 and V is TRBV11-2, with 8 bases lining up with TRBD1. The CDR3 totals 15 residues. CDR1 and CDR2 (germline): SGHAT, FQNNGV. The ends lost 1 base at V and 2 bases at J; junction bases unmatched: 4. CDR3 bases: TGTGCCAGCAGCTTAGCGGGACAGGCGACCTACGAGCAGTACTTC. It encodes CASSLAGQATYEQYF.

In this sample, this clone turned up a few times. This chain uses TRBV10-3 with TRBJ2-1; 9 nucleotides match TRBD1. Trimming at V came to 5 bases and at J to 13 bases, leaving 9 bases not matched to a gene. The germline CDR1 and CDR2 sequences are ENHRY and SYGVKD. The CDR3 consists of 13 residues. CDR3 DNA sequence: TGTGCCATCAGTACCCGGGACAGGGACGGCCAGTTCTTC. It translates to CAISTRDRDGQFF.

V and J are TRBV30 and TRBJ2-1, with TRBD2 matching over 12 bases. CDR1 and CDR2 from the germline V gene are GTSNPN and SVGIG (reference sequence). CDR3 length: 15 amino acids. With 0 bases clipped from V and 10 bases from J, the junction kept 7 bases outside the gene matches. The CDR3 bases are TGTGCCTGGAGTGTACACCTAGCGGGAGGGAGGGAGCAGTTCTTC. Amino acids: CAWSVHLAGGREQFF.

This chain connects TRBV6-2 or TRBV6-3 to TRBJ1-1; the D gene is possibly TRBD1 (5 bases). The CDR3 has 14 residues. Trimming stripped 3 bases from V and 5 bases from J, with 13 bases between. Germline CDR1 reads MNHEY; CDR2 reads SVGEGT. CDR3 in DNA: TGTGCCAGCAGTTATCGGGGGTGGAGGACTGAAGCTTTCTTT. This codes for CASSYRGWRTEAFF.

The rearrangement links TRBV7-9 to TRBJ1-2, with D perhaps TRBD1 (5 bases). Trimming removed 1 base at V and 5 bases at J, with 11 bases between. The CDR3 is 14 amino acids. CDR1 and CDR2 (germline): SEHNR, FQNEAQ (reference sequence). This CDR3 reads CASSLEVGRYGYTF. CDR3 bases: TGTGCCAGCAGCTTAGAGGTGGGGCGGTATGGCTACACCTTC.

V and J are TRBV25-1 and TRBJ2-7, with TRBD2 identical over 8 bases. This CDR3 has 15 amino acids. V was clipped by 7 bases and J by 4 bases; unmatched bases: 12. Germline V gene sequence: CDR1 MGHDK, CDR2 SYGVNS. The CDR3 bases are TGTGCCAGCACCCCTCGGGGGGGGGATTTTTACGAGCAGTACTTC. Residues: CASTPRGGDFYEQYF.

The chain employs TRBV7-9 and TRBJ1-2, with D possibly matching TRBD1 (5 bases). Germline loops: CDR1 SEHNR, CDR2 FQNEAQ (reference sequence). The ends were cut back, 1 base at V and 2 bases at J, with 14 bases in the middle. The CDR3 totals 16 residues. Here the CDR3 reads CASSLGSGDLNYGYTF. The CDR3 DNA reads TGTGCCAGCAGCTTAGGTTCGGGGGACCTCAACTATGGCTACACCTTC.

The V gene is TRBV10-3, the J gene TRBJ2-7; TRBD2 aligns across 12 bases. The CDR3 covers 18 residues. Germline trimming cut 0 bases from V and 3 bases from J; bases unmatched to any gene: 9. CDR1 and CDR2 from the germline V gene are ENHRY and SYGVKD. The CDR3 sequence is CAISESGLAGLTDYEQYF. The CDR3 DNA sequence: TGTGCCATCAGTGAGTCCGGACTAGCGGGACTTACTGACTACGAGCAGTACTTC.

The chain is built from TRBV2 and TRBJ2-1, with TRBD2 as a possible D gene (6 bases). V was shortened by 9 bases and J by 4 bases, with 19 bases between the two germline ends. Germline V CDR1 and CDR2: SNHLY, FYNNEI. The CDR3 totals 15 residues. CDR3 DNA: TGTGCCAGTCTACGGCGGCGGGATACATACAATGAGCAGTTCTTC. Protein product: CASLRRRDTYNEQFF.

V gene TRBV30 combines with J gene TRBJ1-2, with D maybe TRBD1 (6 bases). The CDR3 sequence is 15 residues long. Germline CDR1 and CDR2: GTSNPN and SVGIG (reference sequence). CDR3 protein: CAWAGGSRSNYGYTF. The CDR3 DNA reads as TGTGCTTGGGCGGGGGGCAGTCGCTCTAACTATGGCTACACCTTC.

The V and J genes are TRBV6-1 and TRBJ1-2; weak D call: TRBD1 (6 bases). Trimming cost V 3 bases and J 8 bases, with 19 bases left between them. Germline loops: CDR1 MNHNS, CDR2 SASEGT. The length of the CDR3 is 15 residues. CDR3 region: CASSDTGTWVMGYTF. In DNA, the CDR3 is TGTGCCAGCAGTGATACCGGGACATGGGTTATGGGCTACACCTTC.

The gene calls are TRBV4-2 and TRBJ1-4, with D perhaps TRBD1 (5 bases). Germline CDR1 is LGHNA and CDR2 is YNFKEQ. The ends were cut back, 3 bases at V and 4 bases at J, with 15 bases in the middle. This CDR3 spans 16 amino acids. CDR3 region: CASSHSEGDFNEKLFF. The CDR3 bases are TGTGCCAGCAGCCATTCTGAAGGGGACTTTAATGAAAAACTGTTTTTT.

This sequence joins TRBV5-1 and TRBJ1-1; the D gene is possibly TRBD1 (5 bases). V was pared by 0 bases and J by 8 bases, with 17 bases between. Per the germline V gene, CDR1 is SGHRS and CDR2 is YFSETQ. The CDR3 loop spans 15 amino acids. CDR3 nucleotide sequence: TGCGCCAGCAGCTTGGTGGGGGAGGGAGAGAGAGAAGCTTTCTTT. This encodes CASSLVGEGEREAFF.

The chain uses TRBV9 and TRBJ2-5, with D hard to call. Germline CDR1 is SGDLS and CDR2 is YYNGEE. The V end lost 4 bases, the J end lost 1 base, and 11 bases lay between the germline ends. The CDR3 consists of 14 residues. DNA of the CDR3: TGTGCCAGCAGCCGCGGTAGGAGCCAAGAGACCCAGTACTTC. Encoded protein: CASSRGRSQETQYF. Drawing the rest from reference TRBV9 and TRBJ2-5, the complete variable domain is DSGVTQTPKHLITATGQRVTLRCSPRSGDLSVYWYQQSLDQGLQFLIQYYNGEERAKGNILERFSAQQFPDLHSELNLSSLELGDSALYFCASSRGRSQETQYFGPGTRLLVL.

V is TRBV6-6 and J is TRBJ1-1; 9 bases fit TRBD1. The CDR3 runs 15 residues. Trimming cost V 2 bases and J 3 bases; bases outside gene matches: 4. Germline V lookup: CDR1 MNHNY, CDR2 SVGAGI (reference sequence). CDR3 sequence reads: CASSYNRGLHTEAFF. The CDR3 DNA reads as TGTGCCAGCAGTTACAACAGGGGGCTTCACACTGAAGCTTTCTTT.

This chain uses TRBV4-1 with TRBJ1-3; the match to TRBD1 covers 7 bases. CDR1 is MGHRA, CDR2 YSYEKL, per germline. The CDR3 consists of 18 residues. The V and J ends lost 0 bases and 1 base, in that order; junction bases with no gene match: 9. CDR3 DNA sequence: TGCGCCAGCAGCCAAGATCGTCCAGGGGGGTTTTCTGGAAACACCATATATTTT. Encoded protein: CASSQDRPGGFSGNTIYF.

The chain recombines TRBV2 with TRBJ2-2; D not resolved. The length of the CDR3 is 18 residues. From germline, CDR1 is SNHLY and CDR2 FYNNEI. Trimming pared 6 bases from V and 0 bases from J, leaving 20 bases between. The CDR3 reads CASSRVDPDGANTGELFF. CDR3 nucleotides: TGTGCCAGCAGCAGAGTCGACCCCGACGGAGCGAACACCGGGGAGCTGTTTTTT.

The chain employs TRBV4-1 and TRBJ1-1, with 9 nucleotides matching TRBD1. Germline values: CDR1 MGHRA, CDR2 YSYEKL. The CDR3 runs to 15 residues. Unmatched junction bases numbered 0, after V lost 0 bases and J lost 1 base. The CDR3, as DNA: TGCGCCAGCAGCCAAGAGGGACAGGGGAACACTGAAGCTTTCTTT. This sequence encodes CASSQEGQGNTEAFF.

The V and J genes are TRBV29-1 and TRBJ2-3; 8 bases fit TRBD1. After removal of 8 bases from V and 4 bases from J, the junction contained 11 bases not matched to a gene. The CDR3 consists of 14 residues. Germline V lookup: CDR1 SQVTM, CDR2 ANQGSEA. The CDR3 region is CSTSGQGRADTQYF. CDR3 bases: TGCAGCACCTCTGGACAGGGCCGTGCAGATACGCAGTATTTT.

The chain is built from TRBV18 and TRBJ2-2; TRBD1 matches 7 bases. Germline trimming cut 0 bases from V and 0 bases from J; bases unmatched to any gene: 4. This CDR3 has 17 residues. The germline V gene encodes CDR1 KGHSH and CDR2 LQKENI. The CDR3 DNA sequence: TGTGCCAGCTCACCACCAACAGGGGAAACGAACACCGGGGAGCTGTTTTTT. Its protein is CASSPPTGETNTGELFF. Full variable domain (missing parts from reference TRBV18 and TRBJ2-2): NAGVMQNPRHLVRRRGQEARLRCSPMKGHSHVYWYRQLPEEGLKFMVYLQKENIIDESGMPKERFSAEFPKEGPSILRIQQVVRGDSAAYFCASSPPTGETNTGELFFGEGSRLTVL.

The rearrangement joins TRBV7-9 to TRBJ1-2; D remains unclear. This CDR3 is 13 amino acids long. Germline CDR1 reads SEHNR; CDR2 reads FQNEAQ (reference sequence). Trimming removed 3 bases from V and 0 bases from J, with 5 bases in between. Written as DNA, the CDR3 is TGTGCCAGCAGCTTTTATACTAACTATGGCTACACCTTC. Translation: CASSFYTNYGYTF. The variable domain in full, completed from reference TRBV7-9 and TRBJ1-2, reads DTGVSQNPRHKITKRGQNVTFRCDPISEHNRLYWYRQTLGQGPEFLTYFQNEAQLEKSRLLSDRFSAERPKGSFSTLEIQRTEQGDSAMYLCASSFYTNYGYTFGSGTRLTVV.

For the CDR3, the DNA is TGTGCCAGCAGAAACGGACAGGGTTACGAGCAGTACTTC. It codes for CASRNGQGYEQYF. The V call is TRBV6-5, the J call TRBJ2-7, with 8 positions matching TRBD1. Germline V gives CDR1 MNHEY, CDR2 SVGAGI. This CDR3 has 13 residues. Trimming took 6 bases from V and 4 from J; bases not matched to a gene: 5.

The chain carries TRBV5-1 and TRBJ1-2, with a tentative D call TRBD1 (6 bases). CDR1 is SGHRS, CDR2 YFSETQ, per germline. V was clipped by 0 bases and J by 0 bases, with 15 bases between them. The CDR3 runs to 17 residues. The CDR3 DNA reads as TGCGCCAGCAGCTTGGACAGGGCTCACCCTTCTAACTATGGCTACACCTTC. Amino acids: CASSLDRAHPSNYGYTF.

The chain joins TRBV9 to TRBJ2-5, with D tentatively TRBD2 (6 bases). V was shortened by 1 base and J by 2 bases, with 9 bases between the two germline ends. The CDR3 has 14 amino acids. CDR1 is SGDLS and CDR2 is YYNGEE in the germline V gene. CDR3 region: CASSVRAGQETQYF. CDR3 nucleotide sequence: TGTGCCAGCAGCGTAAGGGCGGGGCAAGAGACCCAGTACTTC.

This sequence joins TRBV27 and TRBJ1-1; 7 bases align to TRBD1. Germline V gene sequence: CDR1 MNHEY, CDR2 SMNVEV (reference sequence). This CDR3 contains 13 residues. The trim removed 4 bases at V and 4 bases at J, leaving 3 bases unmatched. CDR3 nucleotides: TGTGCCAGCAGTTGGGACAGAAGCACTGAAGCTTTCTTT. Its protein product is CASSWDRSTEAFF.